Below are 18 T cell receptor beta chains sequenced from a single sample in a study of cytomegalovirus exposure and HLA in healthy donors. The table came from immunoSEQ multiplex PCR; TCRdb's copy has only in-frame clones and leaves some out. The sample yields 250,000 to 300,000 clones, just over 85% seen once. The sequenced sample was PBMCs. These TCRs come from a young woman in good health and CMV-seronegative.

The chain links TRBV2 to TRBJ2-2; 9 bases agree with TRBD1. Unmatched junction bases numbered 15, after V lost 9 bases and J lost 4 bases. The germline gives CDR1 SNHLY, CDR2 FYNNEI. This CDR3 has 17 amino acids. Here the CDR3 DNA reads TGTGCCAGACAGGGGGCTGGGGGTCTTAGGAGCACCGGGGAGCTGTTTTTT. Encoded protein: CARQGAGGLRSTGELFF.

The V and J genes are TRBV7-2 and TRBJ1-2; 7 nucleotides match TRBD1. The ends lost 1 base at V and 2 bases at J; junction bases unmatched: 1. This CDR3 is 14 amino acids long. Germline V gene sequence: CDR1 SGHTA, CDR2 FQGNSA. CDR3 residues: CASSLEQGNYGYTF. In DNA, the CDR3 is TGTGCCAGCAGCTTAGAACAGGGGAACTATGGCTACACCTTC.

The J gene is TRBJ1-2, the V gene TRBV7-2, with TRBD1 matching over 8 bases. CDR3 size: 14 residues. The V and J ends lost 3 bases and 5 bases, in that order; junction bases with no gene match: 5. Germline V gene lookup returns CDR1 SGHTA and CDR2 FQGNSA. CDR3 nucleotides: TGTGCCAGCAGCTTCTCCGGACAGGGATATGGCTACACCTTC. Translating gives CASSFSGQGYGYTF.

This rearrangement joins TRBV5-1 to TRBJ2-7; 9 bases are a match to TRBD1. Trimming cost V 4 bases and J 3 bases; bases outside gene matches: 8. The CDR3 consists of 15 residues. Germline V gives CDR1 SGHRS, CDR2 YFSETQ. The CDR3 DNA follows: TGCGCCAGCAGCGAGGACAGGGGCATCCTCTACGAGCAGTACTTC. Its protein product is CASSEDRGILYEQYF.

The rearrangement uses TRBV5-1 and TRBJ1-3; tentatively, D is TRBD1 (6 bases). Per the germline V gene, CDR1 is SGHRS and CDR2 is YFSETQ. V lost 0 bases and J lost 8, with 12 bases in between. CDR3 length equals 14 residues. The CDR3 protein is CASSLAQGLDTIYF. CDR3 bases: TGCGCCAGCAGCTTGGCACAGGGATTGGACACCATATATTTT.

The rearrangement uses TRBV30 and TRBJ1-5, with TRBD1 matching over 9 bases. V was clipped by 2 bases and J by 6 bases; unmatched bases: 2. The CDR3 spans 13 residues. Germline-derived CDR1 and CDR2 are GTSNPN and SVGIG (reference sequence). Here the CDR3 DNA reads TGTGCCTGGAGTCGGACAGGGGCTCAGCCCCAGCATTTT. It codes for CAWSRTGAQPQHF.

The V call is TRBV28, the J call TRBJ2-7, with 8 bases identical to TRBD2. The CDR3 is made up of 17 amino acids. The V gene's germline CDR1 is MDHEN and CDR2 SYDVKM. V lost 5 bases and J lost 0; bases outside the gene matches: 12. This CDR3 is CASSGTREGTNSYEQYF. The CDR3 DNA reads as TGTGCCAGCAGTGGGACTCGGGAGGGCACCAACTCCTACGAGCAGTACTTC.

The chain employs TRBV7-6 and TRBJ1-1; tentative D call: TRBD1 (5 bases). Germline CDR1 SGHVS, CDR2 FNYEAQ. This CDR3 has 14 residues. Trimming cost V 1 base and J 4 bases, with 10 bases left between them. CDR3 sequence reads: CASSLGRGSTEAFF. In DNA, the CDR3 is TGTGCCAGCAGCTTAGGGAGGGGCTCCACTGAAGCTTTCTTT.

J is TRBJ1-1 and V is TRBV9; 7 positions agree with TRBD1. The CDR3 is made up of 14 amino acids. Germline V gene data show CDR1 as SGDLS and CDR2 as YYNGEE. After removal of 3 bases from V and 5 bases from J, the junction contained 7 bases not matched to a gene. The CDR3 DNA reads as TGTGCCAGCAGCGGCCGACAGGGTGAAACTGAAGCTTTCTTT. It codes for CASSGRQGETEAFF.

This clone was seen just once. The rearrangement uses TRBV5-1 and TRBJ2-3; 7 bases map to TRBD2. The CDR3 runs to 15 residues. V shed 4 bases and J 4 bases; nucleotides not matched to a gene: 9. Germline V lookup: CDR1 SGHRS, CDR2 YFSETQ. CDR3 sequence (DNA): TGCGCCAGCAGCCCGGGAGGAGATTGGGCAGATACGCAGTATTTT. Protein sequence: CASSPGGDWADTQYF. The full variable domain, in which reference TRBV5-1 and TRBJ2-3 provide the parts outside the CDR3, is KAGVTQTPRYLIKTRGQQVTLSCSPISGHRSVSWYQQTPGQGLQFLFEYFSETQRNKGNFPGRFSGRQFSNSRSEMNVSTLELGDSALYLCASSPGGDWADTQYFGPGTRLTVL.

The V and J genes are TRBV29-1 and TRBJ2-1, with 7 bases matching TRBD2. This CDR3 comprises 14 residues. CDR1 SQVTM and CDR2 ANQGSEA come from the germline V gene. V was pared by 7 bases and J by 0 bases, with 6 bases of the junction left unmatched. CDR3: CSALADPSYNEQFF. CDR3 nucleotide sequence: TGCAGCGCCCTAGCGGACCCCTCCTACAATGAGCAGTTCTTC.

The CDR3 DNA is TGTGCCACCTGGCGGACAGGGGAATACGAGCAGTACTTC. Its translation: CATWRTGEYEQYF. This chain connects TRBV10-3 to TRBJ2-7, with 9 bases aligning to TRBD1. J was trimmed by 4 bases and V by 10 bases; bases with no gene match: 8. This CDR3 is 13 amino acids long. CDR1 is ENHRY and CDR2 is SYGVKD in the germline V gene.

This chain joins TRBV9 and TRBJ1-1; D is perhaps TRBD1 (5 bases). Trimming stripped 0 bases from V and 4 bases from J, with 10 bases between. This CDR3 contains 14 residues. Germline V gene lookup returns CDR1 SGDLS and CDR2 YYNGEE. This CDR3 reads CASSVDGGATEAFF. The CDR3 bases are TGTGCCAGCAGCGTAGACGGGGGAGCCACTGAAGCTTTCTTT.

The rearrangement joins TRBV18 to TRBJ2-5, with 9 bases identical to TRBD2. The J segment lost 5 bases and the V segment lost 5 bases, leaving 12 bases of the junction unmatched. The CDR3 length is 16 residues. Germline CDR1 is KGHSH and CDR2 is LQKENI. In nucleotides, the CDR3 is TGTGCCAGCTCAAAGTCTAGCGGGGACCGCTCTGAGACCCAGTACTTC. This translates into CASSKSSGDRSETQYF. Drawing the rest from reference TRBV18 and TRBJ2-5, the complete variable domain is NAGVMQNPRHLVRRRGQEARLRCSPMKGHSHVYWYRQLPEEGLKFMVYLQKENIIDESGMPKERFSAEFPKEGPSILRIQQVVRGDSAAYFCASSKSSGDRSETQYFGPGTRLLVL.

The chain has TRBV25-1 and TRBJ1-1; no reliable D call. V was clipped by 2 bases and J by 6 bases, with 13 bases between them. CDR1 and CDR2 (germline): MGHDK, SYGVNS. There are 14 residues in the CDR3. CDR3 in amino acids: CASSEPGGRSEAFF. The CDR3, as DNA: TGTGCCAGCAGTGAACCGGGAGGTCGATCTGAAGCTTTCTTT.

This sequence joins TRBV11-1 and TRBJ1-4; TRBD1 aligns across 10 bases. The length of the CDR3 is 13 residues. V trimming: 4 bases; J trimming: 10 bases; junction bases outside the gene matches: 3. The V gene's germline CDR1 is SGHAT and CDR2 FQDESV (reference sequence). CDR3 bases: TGTGCCAGCAGCTCTGGACAGGGGGGAAAACTGTTTTTT. Translation: CASSSGQGGKLFF.

The chain uses TRBV28 and TRBJ2-7; D possibly corresponds to TRBD2 (5 bases). V was cut by 3 bases and J by 1 base, with 10 bases left in between. This CDR3 is built from 14 residues. The germline CDR1 and CDR2 sequences are MDHEN and SYDVKM. This CDR3 is CASSLDGESYEQYF. The CDR3 nucleotides read TGTGCCAGCAGTTTGGACGGGGAGTCCTACGAGCAGTACTTC.

The rearrangement joins TRBV27 to TRBJ1-1; D is ambiguous. Trimming removed 3 bases at V and 5 bases at J, with 10 bases between. Germline V gene data show CDR1 as MNHEY and CDR2 as SMNVEV (reference sequence). CDR3 length: 13 residues. The CDR3 DNA is TGTGCCAGCAGTTTCAGTAGACAAACTGAAGCTTTCTTT. Its translation is CASSFSRQTEAFF.